This T cell receptor beta chain came from a study of early T cells in non-severe SARS-CoV-2 infection. Study overall: Bulk RNA from unsorted whole blood was sequenced; chains were unpaired. Overall study results and limits: Private and CD4 specificities were missed by VDJdb matching, which favored anti-spike CD8 responses.

With respect to this clonotype: Antigen unknown.

Researchers attached unique molecular identifiers to individual cDNA molecules. TCRdb itself ran the 5' RACE reads through MiXCR, one entry per CDR3 protein. The sample lists around 70,000 distinct CDR3 sequences; 9.5% to 15% were seen once. Sequenced material: whole blood. The sequence was obtained from an adult who was a healthcare worker with PCR-confirmed SARS-CoV-2 infection or an uninfected control (not recorded which).

In DNA, the CDR3 is TGTGCCAGCAGCTTAATCGTGTTCGGTTCCTACAATGAGCAGTTCTTC. This sequence encodes CASSLIVFGSYNEQFF. This rearrangement joins TRBV7-9 to TRBJ2-1; D unresolved. Germline V gene data show CDR1 as SEHNR and CDR2 as FQNEAQ (reference sequence). CDR3 length equals 16 residues. V was cut by 2 bases and J by 1 base, with 12 bases left in between.